The clone carrying this T cell receptor (beta chain) was picked up many times. Sequencing was performed with immunoSEQ multiplex PCR; in TCRdb, only in-frame clones are kept and a portion is missing. This sample comprises around 34,000 clones, none seen once only. The sample comes from a study of T cell clonality in common variable immunodeficiency. Sequencing used peripheral blood mononuclear cells. The sequence derives from a person aged 18 to 75 in good health.

Incomplete CDR3 DNA: TGTGCCAGCTCACCATTGGGGGCCTCCTACAATGAG. It encodes CASSPLGASYNE. In full, the CDR3 reads CASSPLGASYNEQFF. The chain links TRBV18 to TRBJ2-1; D is possibly TRBD1 (6 bases). With the read ending 3 residues before the CDR3 end, the germline J gene is used to fill in that end. Between the trimmed V and J ends, which lost 2 bases and 0 bases, there was a span of 8 bases. The CDR3 length is 15 residues. Germline-derived CDR1 and CDR2 are KGHSH and LQKENI.